This T cell receptor (beta chain) was found in a study of blood T cell repertoires in COVID-19. This CDR3 contains 15 residues. The V and J ends lost 3 bases and 7 bases, in that order; junction bases with no gene match: 12. Germline CDR1 and CDR2: LNHDA and SQIVND (reference sequence). TCRdb's table, derived via immunoSEQ multiplex PCR, lists solely in-frame clones and lacks some. The sample includes 360,000 or so clones, roughly 90% of them seen just once. The sample taken for sequencing was PBMCs or T cells enriched from blood (not recorded which). This chain joins TRBV19 and TRBJ2-7; 7 nucleotides line up with TRBD2. This clonotype was obtained from a woman aged 30 to 39 who had been exposed to COVID-19. The CDR3 loop reads CASSIGQGGAREQYF. CDR3 bases: TGTGCCAGTAGTATCGGGCAGGGAGGGGCAAGGGAGCAGTACTTC.